The 4 T cell receptor beta chains below were found in one sample sequenced in a study of OX40 agonist ivuxolimab in advanced cancers. Libraries were prepared by immunoSEQ multiplex PCR; TCRdb keeps only in-frame clonotypes and omits some of them. In the table there are under 50,000 clones, roughly 85% of which are singletons. The starting material was CD4+ or CD8+ T cells sorted from blood, obtained in a trial of the OX40 agonist ivuxolimab. These receptors were collected from an adult with an advanced solid tumor such as melanoma, head and neck, liver or kidney cancer.

In its sample, this clone ranks as medium-sized. The chain couples TRBV9 to TRBJ2-3; a weak D match, TRBD2 (7 bases). Germline values: CDR1 SGDLS, CDR2 YYNGEE. The V gene lost 3 bases and the J gene lost 5 bases, with 22 bases spanning the gap. This CDR3 has 17 residues. The CDR3 nucleotides are TGTGCCAGCAGCGAGGGGGGAGGATCGGGAGGAATAGATACGCAGTATTTT. Amino acids: CASSEGGGSGGIDTQYF.

V gene TRBV4-3 combines with J gene TRBJ2-1; TRBD1 matches at 12 bases. Germline CDR1 and CDR2: LGHNA and YSLEER. Losses at the gene ends were 0 bases for V and 9 bases for J; bases not matched to a gene: 9. This CDR3 is built from 17 residues. CDR3 residues: CASSQDPGGQGAREQFF. In nucleotides, the CDR3 is TGCGCCAGCAGCCAAGATCCGGGGGGACAGGGGGCCCGTGAGCAGTTCTTC.

The chain recombines TRBV7-2 with TRBJ2-5; the D gene is possibly TRBD2 (5 bases). V gave up 2 bases and J gave up 5 bases, with 9 bases separating them. CDR1 and CDR2 (germline): SGHTA, FQGNSA. The CDR3 loop spans 13 amino acids. The DNA of the CDR3 is TGTGCCAGCAGCTTACTAGCAACGGAGACCCAGTACTTC. It is translated as CASSLLATETQYF.

The chain joins TRBV27 to TRBJ2-7; 9 bases are a match to TRBD1. Germline trimming cut 6 bases from V and 6 bases from J; bases unmatched to any gene: 12. The CDR3 consists of 15 residues. Germline V lookup: CDR1 MNHEY, CDR2 SMNVEV (reference sequence). CDR3 region: CASRDRGTIQREQYF. The CDR3 region has the DNA TGTGCCAGCAGGGACAGGGGTACCATTCAGCGCGAGCAGTACTTC.